The source of this T cell receptor (beta chain) is a study of cytomegalovirus exposure and HLA in healthy donors. As for the study in general: Tens of millions of unique TCRs from HLA-typed donors were held in an early release of data. Study-level results: Around 160 TCR beta chains were listed as cytomegalovirus-associated.

This PCR relied on a set of 60 Vbeta primers and 13 Jbeta primers. Sequenced by immunoSEQ multiplex PCR; TCRdb stores in-frame clones only, minus some. The sample has approximately 140,000 clones, about two thirds seen once. To note about this clone: Antigen: not known.

Trimming took 6 bases from V and 0 from J; bases not matched to a gene: 6. Germline assignment: CDR1 MNHNY and CDR2 SVGAGI (reference sequence). The CDR3 totals 16 residues. This receptor was identified in an older woman in good health and CMV-seropositive. The sequenced sample consisted of PBMCs. The J gene is TRBJ1-5, the V gene TRBV6-6, with 9 bases lining up with TRBD1. The CDR3 sequence is CASRSGTGYSNQPQHF. CDR3 DNA: TGTGCCAGCAGGTCCGGGACAGGGTATAGCAATCAGCCCCAGCATTTT.